These 23 T cell receptor beta chains were all obtained from the same sample, sequenced in a study of CD8+CD57+ T cells in acquired aplastic anemia. The template used for profiling TCR beta VDJ and CDR3 was genomic DNA. TCRdb called the reads again in MiXCR, with one record for every CDR3 protein. The table records 200,000 to 300,000 distinct CDR3 sequences, approximately 79% of them present only once. Sequencing was done on patients that had shown CD8+CD57+ cell expansion by flow cytometry. The sample comprised sorted CD4+, CD8+, or CD8+CD57+ T cells (not recorded which) from PBMCs. The receptors derive from a human donor with aplastic anemia.

This chain joins TRBV11-1 and TRBJ1-2; D gene unclear. Trimming stripped 6 bases from V and 5 bases from J, with 22 bases between. This CDR3 region has 16 residues. Germline assignment: CDR1 SGHAT and CDR2 FQDESV (reference sequence). DNA for the CDR3: TGTGCCAGCAGTCTCACCGTGGTCCGGCTCGTATATGGCTACACCTTC. Its translation: CASSLTVVRLVYGYTF. Full variable domain (rest looked up from reference TRBV11-1 and TRBJ1-2): EAEVAQSPRYKITEKSQAVAFWCDPISGHATLYWYRQILGQGPELLVQFQDESVVDDSQLPKDRFSAERLKGVDSTLKIQPAELGDSAMYLCASSLTVVRLVYGYTFGSGTRLTVV.

To note about this clonotype: Since the CDR3 does not end with the conserved phenylalanine or tryptophan, this likely comes from a read error. It is unclear where the CDR3 begins or ends on the DNA, so no DNA is shown, and the CDR3 is as TCRdb lists it. CDR3 in amino acids: CASSAAAETESH. The chain links TRBV7-8 to TRBJ2-5. Per the germline V gene, CDR1 is SGHVS and CDR2 is FQNEAQ. The CDR3 is 12 amino acids long, termini counted.

This chain connects TRBV29-1 to TRBJ1-4, with D unclear. V was pared by 5 bases and J by 6 bases, with 10 bases between. CDR3 length equals 12 residues. CDR1 SQVTM and CDR2 ANQGSEA come from the germline V gene. Here the CDR3 DNA reads TGCAGCGTTTACGGTTATGATGAAAAACTGTTTTTT. It translates to CSVYGYDEKLFF.

V is TRBV29-1 and J is TRBJ2-7, with TRBD2 matching over 8 bases. The CDR3 runs to 14 residues. V was clipped by 6 bases and J by 6 bases; unmatched bases: 13. Germline V gene sequence: CDR1 SQVTM, CDR2 ANQGSEA. Here the CDR3 reads CSVEGSGGQGEQYF. DNA of the CDR3: TGCAGCGTCGAGGGTTCGGGGGGGCAGGGCGAGCAGTACTTC.

With respect to this clonotype: In this CDR3 the conserved last residue, phenylalanine or tryptophan, is missing, so a read error is likely. The DNA is omitted, as the CDR3 cannot be located on it reliably, and the CDR3 follows TCRdb's listing. This chain connects TRBV2 to TRBJ1-2; TRBD1, the table's D call, was not compared with the DNA. The CDR3 has 16 residues if both end residues are counted. Germline lookup yields CDR1 SNHLY and CDR2 FYNNEI. The CDR3 here is CASGDGGTDTQYCGPG.

V gene TRBV7-8 combines with J gene TRBJ2-5; D not certain. V lost 3 bases, J lost 14 bases, and 25 bases lay in between. The V gene's germline CDR1 is SGHVS and CDR2 FQNEAQ. This CDR3 contains 15 residues. The CDR3 region has the DNA TGTGCCAGCAGCTTTCATCCAGACTGGGCAGCCCTTTCCTACTTC. Protein sequence: CASSFHPDWAALSYF.

The chain links TRBV7-2 to TRBJ2-7, with 8 bases that match TRBD1. Germline lookup yields CDR1 SGHTA and CDR2 FQGNSA. This CDR3 spans 14 amino acids. The CDR3 loop is CASSLAGQADTQYV. The DNA of the CDR3 is TGTGCCAGCAGCTTAGCGGGACAGGCCGATACGCAGTATGTC.

V gene TRBV10-2 combines with J gene TRBJ2-7, with D possibly TRBD1 on 6 matching bases. This CDR3 has 12 amino acids. Trimming took 8 bases from V and 4 from J, leaving 12 bases between them. Germline V gene lookup returns CDR1 WSHSY and CDR2 SAAADI. The CDR3 coding sequence is TGCGCCAGCGGGGAAGGGACATACGAGCAGTACTTC. Translation gives CASGEGTYEQYF.

With respect to this clonotype: This CDR3 is missing its conserved last phenylalanine or tryptophan, likely due to a read error. The DNA is left out, because the CDR3 cannot be placed on it with certainty; the CDR3 is given as TCRdb lists it. The rearrangement links TRBV9 to TRBJ1-2. 13 amino acids form the CDR3, both terminal residues included. The germline V gene encodes CDR1 SGDLS and CDR2 YYNGEE. CDR3 sequence: CASSCGEGGDNSL.

The J gene is TRBJ2-3, the V gene TRBV7-8, with D uncertain. V dropped 0 bases and J dropped 14 bases, with 15 bases sitting between them. The V gene's germline CDR1 is SGHVS and CDR2 FQNEAQ. The CDR3 contains 13 residues. The CDR3 nucleotides are TGTGCCAGCAGCTTAGCGGGCGCACCCGCTCCGTATTTT. Its translation: CASSLAGAPAPYF. Using reference TRBV7-8 and TRBJ2-3 for the parts outside the CDR3, the full variable domain is GAGVSQSPRYKVAKRGQDVALRCDPISGHVSLFWYQQALGQGPEFLTYFQNEAQLDKSGLPSDRFFAERPEGSVSTLKIQRTQQEDSAVYLCASSLAGAPAPYFGPGTRLTVL.

This clonotype has only one observation. V and J are TRBV7-2 and TRBJ1-3; D not certain. The length of the CDR3 is 16 residues. Per the germline V gene, CDR1 is SGHTA and CDR2 is FQGNSA. Deletions cut 5 bases from V and 12 bases from J, with 26 bases between. CDR3 sequence (DNA): TGTGCCAGCAGCATTAGGTGGGGTGGAAGTGGAAACCTCATATATTTT. Translation gives CASSIRWGGSGNLIYF.

This chain uses TRBV11-2 with TRBJ1-1; D is perhaps TRBD1 (5 bases). V was pared by 8 bases and J by 1 base, with 17 bases between. CDR3 length: 15 amino acids. CDR1 is SGHAT and CDR2 is FQNNGV in the germline V gene. The CDR3 DNA follows: TGTGCCAGCGCCGGGACTAGCTCCCGGAACACTGAAGCTTTCTTT. It specifies CASAGTSSRNTEAFF.

This clonotype has only a few counts. V is TRBV24-1 and J is TRBJ1-1; D unclear. The CDR3 is made up of 13 amino acids. V dropped 2 bases and J dropped 2 bases, with 5 bases sitting between them. The germline V gene has CDR1 KGHDR and CDR2 SFDVKD. This CDR3 reads CATSDSVNTEAFF. DNA for the CDR3: TGTGCCACCAGTGATTCAGTTAACACTGAAGCTTTCTTT.

Remarks on this clonotype: Relative to the germline gene, one junction end is altered; a read error may explain this. The chain combines TRBV7-2 with TRBJ2-3; no clear D. Germline V CDR1 and CDR2: SGHTA, FQGNSA. CDR3 size: 14 residues. Written as DNA, the CDR3 is TGTGCCAGCAGCCTGGCACCCTTACGCGAGCAGTACTTCTTT. Amino acids: CASSLAPLREQYFF.

This rearrangement joins TRBV7-8 to TRBJ2-7; D is possibly TRBD2 (6 bases). The CDR3 has 18 residues. Trimming took off 1 base at V and 4 bases at J, with 23 bases between the two ends. Germline V CDR1 and CDR2: SGHVS, FQNEAQ. DNA of the CDR3: TGTGCCAGCAGCTTAGAGGGAGGTCCCGATACGCTGTATTACGAGCAGTACGTC. This codes for CASSLEGGPDTLYYEQYV.

A remark on this clonotype: The CDR3 carries no conserved terminal phenylalanine or tryptophan, so it likely arises from a read error. The DNA is left out, because the CDR3 cannot be placed on it with certainty; the CDR3 is given as TCRdb lists it. J is TRBJ2-3 and V is TRBV7-9. Per germline, CDR1 SEHNR and CDR2 FQNEAQ (reference sequence). The CDR3 contains 12 residues when both ends are counted. The CDR3 here is CASSREANAVYY.

On this clonotype: Lacking the conserved final phenylalanine or tryptophan, this CDR3 likely reflects a read error. Because the CDR3's place on the DNA is in doubt, the DNA is left out and the CDR3 is given as listed by TCRdb. The chain carries TRBV7-9 and TRBJ2-3. CDR1 and CDR2 (germline): SEHNR, FQNEAQ (reference sequence). A total of 13 residues make up the CDR3, ends included. CDR3 region: CASSLFSAETQSL.

The rearrangement uses TRBV7-8 and TRBJ2-7, with D hard to call. V dropped 6 bases and J dropped 3 bases, with 15 bases sitting between them. Looked up from germline, CDR1 is SGHVS and CDR2 is FQNEAQ. The CDR3 covers 14 residues. CDR3: CASSFAQGNYEQYF. CDR3 bases: TGTGCCAGCAGTTTCGCGCAAGGTAACTACGAGCAGTACTTC.

The chain couples TRBV2 to TRBJ2-3; 10 bases map to TRBD2. Per the germline V gene, CDR1 is SNHLY and CDR2 is FYNNEI. The trim removed 7 bases at V and 5 bases at J, leaving 6 bases unmatched. The CDR3 loop spans 14 amino acids. CDR3 in amino acids: CASNSGGAVDTQYF. DNA of the CDR3: TGTGCCAGCAACAGCGGGGGGGCGGTAGATACGCAGTATTTT.

The chain uses TRBV20-1 and TRBJ1-2, with 9 bases that match TRBD1. The CDR3 is 13 residues long. Germline V gene lookup returns CDR1 DFQATT and CDR2 SNEGSKA (reference sequence). After removal of 5 bases from V and 8 bases from J, the junction contained 9 bases not matched to a gene. The CDR3 DNA reads as TGCAGTGCTGGTACCGGGACAGGGCAAGGCTACACCTTC. It codes for CSAGTGTGQGYTF.

The chain has TRBV19 and TRBJ1-5, with a weak D call TRBD1 (5 bases). The CDR3 extends over 17 amino acids. The germline V gene has CDR1 LNHDA and CDR2 SQIVND (reference sequence). V dropped 3 bases and J dropped 0 bases, with 15 bases sitting between them. In DNA, the CDR3 is TGTGCCAGTAGTATTACCCCTCATGGGGCTAGCAATCAGCCCCAGCATTTT. Its protein product is CASSITPHGASNQPQHF.

The table lists this clonotype with a few counts. A much larger clone differs from this one at a single base, so this may be a read error. Here the CDR3 omits its conserved ending phenylalanine or tryptophan, so a read error is the likely source. The limits of the CDR3 on the DNA are not certain, so only TCRdb's listed CDR3 is given. The genes are TRBV7-9 and TRBJ2-3; the D call of TRBD1 is as the table states it, not checked on the DNA. The CDR3 spans 13 residues, counting both ends. The germline CDR1 and CDR2 sequences are SEHNR and FQNEAQ (reference sequence). CDR3 in amino acids: CASSFERSGARDE.

CDR3 sequence: CASSYSESEAFF. CDR3 nucleotide sequence: TGTGCCAGCAGTTACTCGGAAAGTGAAGCTTTCTTT. The V and J genes are TRBV6-6 and TRBJ1-1; D is uncertain. This CDR3 region has 12 residues. Germline V gene lookup returns CDR1 MNHNY and CDR2 SVGAGI (reference sequence). V was clipped by 0 bases and J by 7 bases, with 6 bases between them.